A selection of T cell receptor beta chains follows, all from one sample in a study of CD8 T cells in Susac syndrome. TCRdb independently ran MiXCR on the immunoSEQ multiplex PCR reads; one entry per CDR3 protein. The table shows hundreds of thousands of distinct CDR3 sequences, with 80% to 95% occurring only once. Source material: CD8+ T cells from PBMCs. These TCRs come from a human donor with multiple sclerosis. Each CDR3 is given with its conserved first and last residue. The D gene is left open where the match is weak. Size tells how often a clone was seen (once, few, many) or the class of an expanded clone, and some rows leave it out.

abundance: .; v_gene: TRBV24-1; j_gene: TRBJ1-5; d_gene: TRBD1; CDR3nt: TGTGCCACCAGTGACGGACAGGGATATCAGCCCCAGCATTTT; CDR3aa: CATSDGQGYQPQHF
abundance: .; v_gene: TRBV20-1; j_gene: TRBJ1-1; d_gene: .; CDR3nt: TGCAGTGCTAGAGACATCGTGAACACTGAAGCTTTCTTT; CDR3aa: CSARDIVNTEAFF
abundance: .; v_gene: TRBV9; j_gene: TRBJ2-3; d_gene: .; CDR3nt: TGTGCCAGCAGCGCGGGACTCCACACAGATACGCAGTATTTT; CDR3aa: CASSAGLHTDTQYF
abundance: .; v_gene: TRBV30; j_gene: TRBJ2-1; d_gene: .; CDR3nt: TGTGCCTGGAGTGTGGTGGATCTCCCCTACAATGAGCAGTTCTTC; CDR3aa: CAWSVVDLPYNEQFF
abundance: .; v_gene: TRBV4-1; j_gene: TRBJ1-5; d_gene: .; CDR3nt: TGCGCCAGCAGCCAAGATTTCGAGGAAGGAGGCAATCAGCCCCAGCATTTT; CDR3aa: CASSQDFEEGGNQPQHF
abundance: .; v_gene: TRBV12-3/TRBV12-4; j_gene: TRBJ2-2; d_gene: TRBD1; CDR3nt: TGTGCCAGCAGCCCACCTTCCCCCGGACAGGTTGGCGTCAGGCCCAGCACCGGGGAGCTGTTTTTT; CDR3aa: CASSPPSPGQVGVRPSTGELFF
abundance: .; v_gene: TRBV7-9; j_gene: TRBJ2-7; d_gene: .; CDR3nt: TGTGCCAGCAGCGCGCCGCTAGCGTACGGGAACGAGCAGTACTTC; CDR3aa: CASSAPLAYGNEQYF
abundance: .; v_gene: TRBV7-2; j_gene: TRBJ1-1; d_gene: .; CDR3nt: TGTGCCAGCAGCTTATCCCTATCGGGTATGAACACTGAAGCTTTCTTT; CDR3aa: CASSLSLSGMNTEAFF
abundance: .; v_gene: TRBV12-1; j_gene: TRBJ1-1; d_gene: .; CDR3nt: TGTGCCAGCAGACCCTTCGACAAAAGGAACACTGAAGCTTTCTTT; CDR3aa: CASRPFDKRNTEAFF
abundance: once; v_gene: TRBV4-1; j_gene: TRBJ2-5; d_gene: .; CDR3nt: TGCGCCAGCAGCCGATACACAGGACAAGAGACCCAGTACTTC; CDR3aa: CASSRYTGQETQYF
abundance: .; v_gene: TRBV4-1; j_gene: TRBJ2-5; d_gene: .; CDR3nt: TGCGCCAGCAGCCAAGGAGGGGGGACGGCCGAGACCCAGTACTTC; CDR3aa: CASSQGGGTAETQYF
abundance: once; v_gene: TRBV6-5; j_gene: TRBJ2-7; d_gene: .; CDR3nt: TGTGCCAGCGCTGGGGGCAGCTCCTACGAGCAGTACTTC; CDR3aa: CASAGGSSYEQYF
abundance: once; v_gene: TRBV20-1; j_gene: TRBJ1-1; d_gene: TRBD1; CDR3nt: TGCAGTGCTAGGGGACAGGGTATATGGAGTTGGAACACTGAAGCTTTCTTT; CDR3aa: CSARGQGIWSWNTEAFF
abundance: .; v_gene: TRBV15; j_gene: TRBJ1-2; d_gene: TRBD1; CDR3nt: TGTGCCACGGGGACAGCTAACTATGGCTACACCTTC; CDR3aa: CATGTANYGYTF
abundance: .; v_gene: TRBV4-1; j_gene: TRBJ1-3; d_gene: .; CDR3nt: TGCGCCAGCAGCCAAAGTCAGGCAACGGGAAACACCATATATTTT; CDR3aa: CASSQSQATGNTIYF
abundance: .; v_gene: TRBV5-1; j_gene: TRBJ2-3; d_gene: .; CDR3nt: TGCGCCAGCGGCGATCTCGAGAGCACAGATACGCAGTATTTT; CDR3aa: CASGDLESTDTQYF
abundance: .; v_gene: TRBV4-2; j_gene: TRBJ2-3; d_gene: .; CDR3nt: TGTGCCAGCAGCCCAGACGGGGATACGCAGTATTTT; CDR3aa: CASSPDGDTQYF
abundance: .; v_gene: TRBV4-3; j_gene: TRBJ2-3; d_gene: TRBD1; CDR3nt: TGCGCCAGCAGCCAATGGACAGGGAGCACAGATACGCAGTATTTT; CDR3aa: CASSQWTGSTDTQYF
abundance: .; v_gene: TRBV2; j_gene: TRBJ2-3; d_gene: .; CDR3nt: TGTGCCAGCAGTGCCGCGGGGAGCGTAGATACGCAGTATTTT; CDR3aa: CASSAAGSVDTQYF
abundance: once; v_gene: TRBV29-1; j_gene: TRBJ2-1; d_gene: TRBD1; CDR3nt: TGCAGCGTTGGGAGGGGGGACAGGGGTGCCTACAATGAGCAGTTCTTC; CDR3aa: CSVGRGDRGAYNEQFF
abundance: .; v_gene: TRBV27; j_gene: TRBJ2-7; d_gene: .; CDR3nt: TGTGCCAGCAGTTCCCAATTAAGCTCCTACGAGCAGTACTTC; CDR3aa: CASSSQLSSYEQYF
abundance: .; v_gene: TRBV20-1; j_gene: TRBJ2-1; d_gene: .; CDR3nt: TGCAGTGCTAGAGATCCGGGCAACTCCTACAATGAGCAGTTCTTC; CDR3aa: CSARDPGNSYNEQFF
abundance: .; v_gene: TRBV18; j_gene: TRBJ1-6; d_gene: .; CDR3nt: TGTGCCAGCTCACCCAGCGGTGGTTCACCCCTCCACTTT; CDR3aa: CASSPSGGSPLHF
abundance: .; v_gene: TRBV6-5; j_gene: TRBJ1-5; d_gene: .; CDR3nt: TGTGCCAGCAGTTACTCGACACCCCCGGATAGCAATCAGCCCCAGCATTTT; CDR3aa: CASSYSTPPDSNQPQHF
abundance: once; v_gene: TRBV18; j_gene: TRBJ1-2; d_gene: TRBD1; CDR3nt: TGTGCCAGCTCACCACAGGAGGGGGCTCGTGGAGGCTACACCTTC; CDR3aa: CASSPQEGARGGYTF
abundance: once; v_gene: TRBV7-9; j_gene: TRBJ2-1; d_gene: .; CDR3nt: TGTGCCAGCAGAGCAACCTATGGTCTTGATAGGGATGAGCAGTTCTTC; CDR3aa: CASRATYGLDRDEQFF
abundance: .; v_gene: TRBV7-9; j_gene: TRBJ2-7; d_gene: TRBD1; CDR3nt: TGTGCCAGCAGCCCGTCGGGGCAGGGGGCGTTAGGGCAGTACTTC; CDR3aa: CASSPSGQGALGQYF
abundance: once; v_gene: TRBV5-6; j_gene: TRBJ2-1; d_gene: .; CDR3nt: TGTGCCAGCAGCTTGTTAGGGCTGTCTTACAATGAGCAGTTCTTC; CDR3aa: CASSLLGLSYNEQFF
abundance: .; v_gene: TRBV3-1; j_gene: TRBJ2-7; d_gene: TRBD2; CDR3nt: TGTGCCAGCAGCCAAAAACTAGCGGGAGATTACGAGCAGTACTTC; CDR3aa: CASSQKLAGDYEQYF
abundance: once; v_gene: TRBV7-2; j_gene: TRBJ2-3; d_gene: TRBD2; CDR3nt: TGTGCCAGCAGCCCCCTGGGGGGGAGTGCAGATACGCAGTATTTT; CDR3aa: CASSPLGGSADTQYF
abundance: .; v_gene: TRBV5-4; j_gene: TRBJ2-5; d_gene: .; CDR3nt: TGTGCCAGCAGCTTCGGACAGCCGTACCAAGAGACCCAGTACTTC; CDR3aa: CASSFGQPYQETQYF
abundance: .; v_gene: TRBV6-5; j_gene: TRBJ1-3; d_gene: .; CDR3nt: TGTGCCAGCAGTTACGCGAGCTCTGGAAACACCATATATTTT; CDR3aa: CASSYASSGNTIYF
abundance: .; v_gene: TRBV11-2; j_gene: TRBJ1-1; d_gene: .; CDR3nt: TGTGCCAGCAGCTTAAGCCAGGGTTACACTGAAGCTTTCTTT; CDR3aa: CASSLSQGYTEAFF